What follows are 26 T cell receptor delta chains derived from one specimen sequenced in a study of gamma-delta T cells after stem cell transplantation. TCRdb reran clone calling via CATT on the RT-PCR reads. Counted here are about 2,500 delta-chain clones, approximately 20% occurring once; the ten biggest clones make up approximately 7.5%. Input material: gamma-delta T cells. These receptors all come from a human donor. It is not recorded whose cells these are; they may come from a transplant donor.

This clone was picked up a small number of times. V usage is TRAV29/DV5 and J usage is TRDJ1; 8 positions agree with TRDD2. Trimming removed 3 bases from V and 1 base from J; junction bases left unmatched: 14. Germline lookup yields CDR1 NSMFDY and CDR2 ISSIKDK. The CDR3 length is 17 residues. In DNA, the CDR3 is TGTGCAGCAACCCTACTTCCTACCGGGTTCGCCACCGATAAACTCATCTTT. Amino acids: CAATLLPTGFATDKLIF.

This clone was found a few times. The V gene is TRDV1, the J gene TRDJ1; tentatively, D is TRDD3 (6 bases). The CDR3 extends over 22 amino acids. Germline CDR1 and CDR2: TSWWSYY and QGS. Deletions cut 2 bases from V and 0 bases from J, with 31 bases between. The CDR3 sequence: CALGEVSPRWGYWALHTDKLIF. The CDR3 coding sequence is TGTGCTCTTGGGGAAGTCAGCCCACGGTGGGGGTACTGGGCCCTCCACACCGATAAACTCATCTTT.

There are a few counts of this clone. A much larger clonotype is one base distant, so this may be a read error. Other DNA sequences in the same sample also yield this CDR3. V and J are TRDV2 and TRDJ3, with a tentative D call TRDD3 (5 bases). V dropped 0 bases and J dropped 0 bases, with 29 bases sitting between them. The CDR3 runs to 24 residues. CDR1 is GEAIGNYY, CDR2 EKD, per germline. This chain's CDR3 is CACDTGGLHRGLRASSWDTRQMFF. Here the CDR3 DNA reads TGTGCCTGTGACACCGGGGGCCTCCATCGGGGCCTCAGGGCAAGCTCCTGGGACACCCGACAGATGTTTTTC.

This clone was seen just once. The chain has TRDV2 and TRDJ1, with TRDD3 identical over 11 bases. TCRdb offers no J gene call, so here the DNA was matched to germline to obtain one. The germline V gene encodes CDR1 GEAIGNYY and CDR2 EKD. The CDR3 covers 19 residues. The V and J ends lost 3 bases and 0 bases, in that order; junction bases with no gene match: 14. CDR3 region: CACDYGMGDTRTYTDKLIF. CDR3 sequence (DNA): TGTGCCTGTGACTATGGAATGGGGGATACGCGAACGTACACCGATAAACTCATCTTT.

This clone qualifies as large (0.1 to 1%). The chain links TRDV1 to TRDJ1; 11 bases line up with TRDD3. Germline lookup yields CDR1 TSWWSYY and CDR2 QGS. V lost 7 bases, J lost 4 bases, and 5 bases stayed unmatched. The CDR3 covers 14 residues. The CDR3 bases are TGTGCTCTTGCCTGGGGGATACAAAACGATAAACTCATCTTT. Translating it yields CALAWGIQNDKLIF.

V usage is TRDV2 and J usage is TRDJ3; 9 nucleotides agree with TRDD3. Unmatched junction bases numbered 10, after V lost 3 bases and J lost 2 bases. CDR3 size: 19 residues. Germline CDR1 is GEAIGNYY and CDR2 is EKD. In nucleotides, the CDR3 is TGTGCCTGTGACCTCGTTGGGGATACGCGGACCTGGGACACCCGACAGATGTTTTTC. It codes for CACDLVGDTRTWDTRQMFF.

In its sample, this clone ranks as medium-sized. The V and J genes are TRDV2 and TRDJ3; 7 positions match TRDD3. The CDR3 runs 17 residues. Germline values: CDR1 GEAIGNYY, CDR2 EKD. V shed 0 bases, J shed 0 bases, and the junction held 1 base outside the gene matches. In DNA form, the CDR3 reads TGTGCCTGTGACACCTGGGGGAGCTCCTGGGACACCCGACAGATGTTTTTC. Translating it yields CACDTWGSSWDTRQMFF.

This clone is termed large. The V and J genes are TRDV2 and TRDJ3; 8 nucleotides agree with TRDD3. The CDR3 spans 20 residues. The J segment lost 0 bases and the V segment lost 0 bases, leaving 9 bases of the junction unmatched. Germline V CDR1 and CDR2: GEAIGNYY, EKD. CDR3 protein: CACDTELGDGSSWDTRQMFF. CDR3 in DNA: TGTGCCTGTGACACCGAGCTGGGGGACGGGAGCTCCTGGGACACCCGACAGATGTTTTTC.

In regard to this clone: This may stem from a read error, because a much larger clone lies one nucleotide away. The chain links TRDV2 to TRDJ2; 12 bases line up with TRDD3. Germline V lookup: CDR1 GEAIGNYY, CDR2 EKD. This CDR3 comprises 16 residues. The CDR3: CACDILGDTLTAQPFF. In nucleotides, the CDR3 is TGTGCCTGTGACATACTGGGGGATACTTTGACAGCACAACCCTTCTTT.

To note about this clone: This could be a read error, since a much larger clone is one nucleotide away. This chain links TRDV1 with TRDJ2; TRDD3 agrees at 9 bases. TCRdb carries no J gene annotation; the J gene was assigned here by matching the DNA with germline. From germline, CDR1 is TSWWSYY and CDR2 QGS. The CDR3 is 22 residues long. CDR3 bases: TGTGCTCTTGGGGGAATTTCCTACGACGACTGGGGGAAAACCCGCGAGACAGCAAAACTCTTCTTT. Translating gives CALGGISYDDWGKTRETAKLFF.

This clone counts as medium-sized (0.01 to 0.1%). Other DNA sequences in the sample encode the same CDR3. The chain's CDR3 is CALGVLQGGRYPSAAQLFF. The CDR3 DNA follows: TGTGCTCTTGGGGTCCTACAAGGGGGCCGATACCCCTCGGCAGCACAACTCTTCTTT. The chain joins TRDV1 to TRDJ2, with a tentative D call TRDD2 (6 bases). Trimming stripped 4 bases from V and 6 bases from J, with 27 bases between. The CDR3 sequence is 19 residues long. Germline lookup yields CDR1 TSWWSYY and CDR2 QGS.

About this clone: This may come from a read error, since a much larger clone is one base off. CDR3 in DNA: TGTGCCTGTGACGTCGTACTGGGGGACCTCCGGAGGTCCTGTGACACCCGACAGATGTTTTTC. Protein: CACDVVLGDLRRSCDTRQMFF. The chain combines TRDV2 with TRDJ3; 9 bases agree with TRDD3. Germline loops: CDR1 GEAIGNYY, CDR2 EKD. The CDR3 is made up of 21 amino acids.

This clone is medium-sized. The chain is built from TRDV2 and TRDJ3; 12 bases are shared with TRDD3. Germline CDR1 reads GEAIGNYY; CDR2 reads EKD. V lost 3 bases, J lost 0 bases, and 14 bases stayed unmatched. The CDR3 has 22 amino acids. The CDR3 here is CACDPILYWGIPSSWDTRQMFF. As DNA, the CDR3 is TGTGCCTGTGACCCTATACTCTACTGGGGGATACCGAGCTCCTGGGACACCCGACAGATGTTTTTC.

This clone has more than one count but fewer than ten. The chain has TRDV1 and TRDJ1, with a weak D call TRDD3 (6 bases). Germline V CDR1 and CDR2: TSWWSYY, QGS. V shed 2 bases and J shed 0 bases, with 25 bases lying between them. CDR3 length: 20 residues. CDR3: CALGECLEGDLGIYTDKLIF. The CDR3 DNA follows: TGTGCTCTTGGGGAATGCCTAGAGGGGGACCTAGGAATTTACACCGATAAACTCATCTTT.

This clone occurred a few times. This clone may be a read error of a much larger clone one base away. J is TRDJ3 and V is TRDV2, with TRDD3 matching 9 bases. CDR1 is GEAIGNYY and CDR2 is EKD in the germline V gene. This CDR3 region has 19 residues. V lost 3 bases to trimming and J lost 1 base; unmatched junction nucleotides: 9. The CDR3 reads CACDVSGDTDSWDTRQMFF. Here the CDR3 DNA reads TGTGCCTGTGACGTATCGGGGGATACCGATTCCTGGGACACCCGACAGATGTTTTTC.

Within the sample, this clone is medium-sized. The V call is TRDV1, the J call TRDJ1; the match to TRDD3 covers 9 bases. The V gene end was trimmed by 2 bases and the J gene end by 0 bases; junction bases not matched to a gene: 7. There are 17 residues in the CDR3. CDR1 and CDR2 from the germline V gene are TSWWSYY and QGS. In DNA form, the CDR3 reads TGTGCTCTTGGGGAATCCATACTGGGGGACTACACCGATAAACTCATCTTT. Its protein product is CALGESILGDYTDKLIF.

Regarding this clone: Its ends do not fully match the called genes, so a read error is possible. Other DNA sequences in the same sample also yield this CDR3. V and J are TRDV3 and TRDJ1; TRDD3 agrees at 10 bases. The V gene's germline CDR1 is TVYSNPD and CDR2 GDNSRS (reference sequence). CDR3 size: 20 residues. The chain's CDR3 is CAFPWSTLWGIPHYTDKLIF. The CDR3 nucleotides are TGTGCCTTTCCCTGGTCTACGTTGTGGGGGATACCCCATTACACCGATAAACTCATCTTC. The full variable domain, with the rest looked up from reference TRDV3 and TRDJ1, is CDKVTQSSPDQTVASGSEVVLLCTYDTVYSNPDLFWYRIRPDYSFQFVFYGDNSRSEGADFTQGRFSVKHILTQKAFHLVISPVRTEDSATYYCAFPWSTLWGIPHYTDKLIFGKGTRVTVEP.

Relative to its sample, this clone is large (0.1 to 1%). The chain joins TRDV2 to TRDJ3; D might be TRDD3 (5 bases). CDR3 length: 17 residues. The germline V and J ends were trimmed by 1 base and 0 bases, with 9 bases remaining between them. Germline V CDR1 and CDR2: GEAIGNYY, EKD. The CDR3 loop reads CACDTVGSSWDTRQMFF. The CDR3 nucleotides read TGTGCCTGTGACACGGTGGGGAGCTCCTGGGACACCCGACAGATGTTTTTC.

Remarks on this clone: One base away lies a much larger clone, so this may be a sequencing read error. The gene calls are TRDV2 and TRDJ3, with 7 bases that match TRDD3. There are 17 residues in the CDR3. CDR1 and CDR2 from the germline V gene are GEAIGNYY and EKD. Here the CDR3 DNA reads TGTGCCTGTGACCTTCTGGGGATATCATGGGACACCCGACAGGTGTTTTTC. Encoded protein: CACDLLGISWDTRQVFF.

Notes on this clone: Possible read error: a much larger clone is one base away. The gene calls are TRAV29/DV5 and TRDJ1; possibly TRDD3 for D (5 bases). Per germline, CDR1 NSMFDY and CDR2 ISSIKDK. Trimming cost V 4 bases and J 0 bases, with 28 bases left between them. The CDR3 has 19 amino acids. The CDR3 DNA is TGTGCAGCAGGGGGTGTTAGGGCGGGGGCCTCGAGGGACACCGATAAACTCATCTTT. Translation: CAAGGVRAGASRDTDKLIF.

As regards this clone: A read error is possible here, since a much larger clone lies one base away. The V and J genes are TRDV2 and TRDJ3; 9 bases fit TRDD3. The J segment lost 0 bases and the V segment lost 0 bases, leaving 8 bases of the junction unmatched. The germline V gene encodes CDR1 GEAIGNYY and CDR2 EKD. The CDR3 totals 20 residues. This CDR3 reads CACDTVTGGASSWDTRQMFF. In nucleotides, the CDR3 is TGTGCCTGTGACACCGTAACTGGGGGAGCTAGCTCCTGGGACACCCGACAGATGTTTTTC.

In regard to this clone: A much larger clonotype is one base distant, so this may be a read error. This chain connects TRDV2 to TRDJ1; the match to TRDD3 covers 7 bases. Matching the DNA to germline supplied the J gene, which TCRdb does not give. Germline V gene lookup returns CDR1 GEAIGNYY and CDR2 EKD. Trimming removed 1 base from V and 10 bases from J; junction bases left unmatched: 5. CDR3 length: 12 residues. The CDR3 sequence: CACDTGGDGLIF. The CDR3 region has the DNA TGTGCCTGTGACACTGGGGGAGACGGACTCATCTTT.

Notes on this clone: A much bigger clone sits one base away, suggesting this may be a read error. The chain employs TRDV1 and TRDJ2; no clear D gene. CDR1 is TSWWSYY, CDR2 QGS, per germline. The ends were cut back, 1 base at V and 9 bases at J, with 12 bases in the middle. The CDR3 runs 14 residues. The DNA of the CDR3 is TGTGCTCTTGGGGAACCTCTCGTCTCTCCACAACTCTTCTTT. Translation gives CALGEPLVSPQLFF.

As regards this clone: Since a much larger clone is just one base distant, this may be a read error. The CDR3 sequence: CALRESYFVPNTDKLIF. The DNA of the CDR3 is TGTGCTCTTAGGGAATCCTACTTCGTACCGAACACCGATAAACTCATCTTT. V usage is TRDV1 and J usage is TRDJ1; possible D gene TRDD2, 6 bases. Germline-derived CDR1 and CDR2 are TSWWSYY and QGS. The CDR3 sequence is 17 residues long.

This clone is large by share. J is TRDJ2 and V is TRDV2, with TRDD3 matching over 7 bases. The CDR3 runs to 15 residues. CDR1 GEAIGNYY and CDR2 EKD come from the germline V gene. V was clipped by 3 bases and J by 4 bases; unmatched bases: 7. The CDR3 spells CACDPPGDSTAQLFF. For the CDR3, the DNA is TGTGCCTGTGACCCACCGGGGGATTCGACAGCACAACTCTTCTTT.

This clone was counted only a few times. A clone one base away is much larger, so this may be a read error. This chain links TRDV2 with TRDJ2, with TRDD3 matching 9 bases. This CDR3 has 20 amino acids. The germline V gene encodes CDR1 GEAIGNYY and CDR2 EKD. The junction had 18 bases not matched to a gene; V was cut back by 5 bases and J by 0 bases. The CDR3: CACVPILGDSTQALTAQLFF. Written as DNA, the CDR3 is TGTGCCTGTGTCCCGATACTGGGGGACTCTACCCAAGCTTTGACAGCACAACTCTTCTTT.